The 30 T cell receptor beta chains below come from one sample, sequenced in a study of post-analysis software for immune sequencing data. These TCRs' antigens remain unknown. Points from the study as a whole: In patients, TRBV5-6, TRBV5-1 and TRBV20-1 belonged to roughly five TRBV segments found more frequently than in controls.

The TCR beta cDNA libraries carried unique molecular identifiers. TCRdb re-derived calls from the PCR reads in MiXCR, one entry per CDR3 protein. Among hundreds of thousands of distinct CDR3 sequences listed, roughly 27% were seen once. Sequenced sample: blood. The receptors derive from a girl aged 10 to 17 with multiple sclerosis.

The gene calls are TRBV7-2 and TRBJ2-3; TRBD2 aligns across 8 bases. Trimming cost V 5 bases and J 4 bases; bases outside gene matches: 17. Germline CDR1 reads SGHTA; CDR2 reads FQGNSA. CDR3 length: 18 residues. CDR3 bases: TGTGCCAGCAGCCAAGCAGGGATTAGCGGGATTTGGGCAGATACGCAGTATTTT. It codes for CASSQAGISGIWADTQYF. The full variable domain, completed using reference TRBV7-2 and TRBJ2-3, is GAGVSQSPSNKVTEKGKDVELRCDPISGHTALYWYRQSLGQGLEFLIYFQGNSAPDKSGLPSDRFSAERTGGSVSTLTIQRTQQEDSAVYLCASSQAGISGIWADTQYFGPGTRLTVL.

This clonotype was detected ten times or more. The rearrangement uses TRBV20-1 and TRBJ2-1, with 8 bases fitting TRBD1. Germline loops: CDR1 DFQATT, CDR2 SNEGSKA (reference sequence). There are 15 residues in the CDR3. The ends lost 6 bases at V and 3 bases at J; junction bases unmatched: 10. This CDR3 is CSANPGQGYYNEQFF. CDR3 nucleotide sequence: TGCAGTGCCAATCCCGGACAGGGTTACTACAATGAGCAGTTCTTC.

This clonotype came up a few times. This chain links TRBV7-9 with TRBJ1-6, with TRBD1 matching over 7 bases. Germline assignment: CDR1 SEHNR and CDR2 FQNEAQ (reference sequence). V was pared by 5 bases and J by 2 bases, with 3 bases of the junction left unmatched. The CDR3 contains 15 residues. Here the CDR3 reads CASSPGTAYNSPLHF. The CDR3 bases are TGTGCCAGCAGCCCGGGGACAGCCTATAATTCACCCCTCCACTTT.

The chain employs TRBV2 and TRBJ1-2; 9 bases align to TRBD1. Germline CDR1 is SNHLY and CDR2 is FYNNEI. The junction had 8 bases not matched to a gene; V was cut back by 5 bases and J by 7 bases. The CDR3 contains 14 residues. The CDR3 sequence is CASSRDREISGYTF. The CDR3 DNA is TGTGCCAGCAGTCGGGACAGGGAAATTTCTGGCTACACCTTC.

This clonotype appeared a single time. CDR3 protein: CSGDRGFEQYF. The CDR3 DNA follows: TGCAGTGGGGACAGGGGGTTTGAGCAGTACTTC. This sequence joins TRBV20-1 and TRBJ2-7, with 11 bases lining up with TRBD1. Germline V CDR1 and CDR2: DFQATT, SNEGSKA (reference sequence). V lost 7 bases to trimming and J lost 7 bases; unmatched junction nucleotides: 3. This CDR3 region has 11 residues.

In its sample, this clonotype was seen once. The chain combines TRBV5-5 with TRBJ2-5, with 12 bases lining up with TRBD2. J gave up 11 bases and V 4 bases, and 12 bases lay outside the gene matches. There are 15 residues in the CDR3. Germline V CDR1 and CDR2: SGHKS, YYEKEE (reference sequence). Here the CDR3 DNA reads TGTGCCAGCAGCCGGACTAGCGGGAACAACAATGAGCAGTACTTC. Residues: CASSRTSGNNNEQYF.

The rearrangement joins TRBV5-1 to TRBJ1-4; D is possibly TRBD1 (6 bases). Germline assignment: CDR1 SGHRS and CDR2 YFSETQ. Trimming left V 4 bases short and J 8 bases short, with 15 bases between. CDR3 length: 14 residues. CDR3 DNA sequence: TGCGCCAGCAGCGCCACAGGGAAAAGAGAAAAACTGTTTTTT. This sequence encodes CASSATGKREKLFF.

This chain connects TRBV7-9 to TRBJ2-7, with 10 bases identical to TRBD1. This CDR3 has 16 residues. Germline values: CDR1 SEHNR, CDR2 FQNEAQ (reference sequence). Unmatched junction bases numbered 10, after V lost 5 bases and J lost 3 bases. Written as DNA, the CDR3 is TGTGCCAGCAGCCCAAGAACTGGGGACAGGGGCTACGAGCAGTACTTC. Encoded protein: CASSPRTGDRGYEQYF.

This clonotype was detected a few times. V and J are TRBV6-1 and TRBJ2-7; TRBD1 agrees at 9 bases. CDR1 MNHNS and CDR2 SASEGT come from the germline V gene. V trimming: 5 bases; J trimming: 3 bases; junction bases outside the gene matches: 5. This CDR3 has 14 amino acids. The CDR3 region is CASSQLTGGYEQYF. CDR3 nucleotides: TGTGCCAGCAGTCAGCTGACAGGGGGCTACGAGCAGTACTTC.

This chain connects TRBV7-9 to TRBJ2-1, with 8 positions matching TRBD2. The CDR3 sequence is 14 residues long. Germline CDR1 and CDR2: SEHNR and FQNEAQ (reference sequence). V lost 5 bases to trimming and J lost 12 bases; unmatched junction nucleotides: 12. In nucleotides, the CDR3 is TGTGCCAGCAGCCTCGGGGGGGTACTGCCCCGGCAGTTCTTC. Residues: CASSLGGVLPRQFF.

This clonotype was detected only a few times. The V and J genes are TRBV28 and TRBJ2-3, with TRBD2 matching 10 bases. V shed 8 bases, J shed 0 bases, and the junction held 11 bases outside the gene matches. Germline CDR1 is MDHEN and CDR2 is SYDVKM. CDR3 length: 17 residues. The CDR3 loop is CASCLTTSGTSTDTQYF. CDR3 nucleotides: TGTGCCAGCTGCTTAACAACTAGCGGGACGAGCACAGATACGCAGTATTTT.

This clonotype was detected ten times or more. The CDR3 region is CASRGQAYGYTF. The CDR3 DNA follows: TGTGCCAGCAGGGGACAGGCCTATGGCTACACCTTC. This sequence joins TRBV12-3 or TRBV12-4 and TRBJ1-2; 8 bases align to TRBD1. Unmatched junction bases numbered 1, after V lost 6 bases and J lost 4 bases. This CDR3 comprises 12 residues.

This clonotype showed up just a few times. The chain recombines TRBV4-3 with TRBJ2-1, with 8 positions matching TRBD2. This CDR3 is built from 15 residues. Per germline, CDR1 LGHNA and CDR2 YSLEER. The trim removed 0 bases at V and 8 bases at J, leaving 6 bases unmatched. For the CDR3, the DNA is TGCGCCAGCAGCCAAGATAGTGTCGGGAGGGATGAGCAGTTCTTC. Translation: CASSQDSVGRDEQFF.

V usage is TRBV6-2 or TRBV6-3 and J usage is TRBJ2-7; D gene ambiguous. Trimming pared 3 bases from V and 5 bases from J, leaving 26 bases between. This CDR3 comprises 18 residues. Germline loops: CDR1 MNHEY, CDR2 SVGEGT. The CDR3 DNA reads as TGTGCCAGCAGTTATAATCTGGAAGTTGGTCCAGTCGGAGACGAGCAGTACTTC. It specifies CASSYNLEVGPVGDEQYF.

This clonotype was picked up one time. One end of the junction is discordant with germline, which a read error may explain. The rearrangement links TRBV20-1 to TRBJ2-7, with 9 bases fitting TRBD1. The length of the CDR3 is 13 residues. In germline, CDR1 is DFQATT, CDR2 SNEGSKA (reference sequence). The CDR3 DNA reads as TGCAATGCTAGAGAGGGACAGGGTCACGAGCAGTACTTC. Amino acid sequence: CNAREGQGHEQYF.

The chain links TRBV7-2 to TRBJ1-5, with D unresolved. The germline CDR1 and CDR2 sequences are SGHTA and FQGNSA. The CDR3 consists of 14 residues. V dropped 3 bases and J dropped 6 bases, with 12 bases sitting between them. The CDR3 nucleotides are TGTGCCAGCAGCTTCAGGAGGGTTGGTCAGCCCCAGCATTTT. It is translated as CASSFRRVGQPQHF.

The V call is TRBV28, the J call TRBJ2-7, with D possibly TRBD1 on 6 matching bases. The DNA end lines up better with TRBJ2-5; the J call may be wrong. This CDR3 is 13 amino acids long. In germline, CDR1 is MDHEN, CDR2 SYDVKM. The CDR3 nucleotides are TGTGCCAGCAGCGACCTGGGGGCAGAGACCCAGTACTTC. Translating it yields CASSDLGAETQYF.

This clonotype was counted a single time. This chain joins TRBV5-6 and TRBJ2-1, with a tentative D call TRBD2 (6 bases). Germline V gene sequence: CDR1 SGHDT, CDR2 YYEEEE. The CDR3 consists of 17 residues. Deletions cut 0 bases from V and 3 bases from J, with 16 bases between. The CDR3 DNA reads TGTGCCAGCAGCTTGGCGGGGACTTCCCTGGGCTACAATGAGCAGTTCTTC. Residues: CASSLAGTSLGYNEQFF. The variable domain in full, with the rest retrieved from reference TRBV5-6 and TRBJ2-1, is DAGVTQSPTHLIKTRGQQVTLRCSPKSGHDTVSWYQQALGQGPQFIFQYYEEEERQRGNFPDRFSGHQFPNYSSELNVNALLLGDSALYLCASSLAGTSLGYNEQFFGPGTRLTVL.

The table lists this clonotype with a few counts. The chain carries TRBV4-1 and TRBJ2-1; 7 bases align to TRBD1. The CDR3 is 16 residues long. Germline V gives CDR1 MGHRA, CDR2 YSYEKL. V was pared by 1 base and J by 6 bases, with 9 bases of the junction left unmatched. The CDR3 bases are TGCGCCAGCAGCCAAGGAAGGGGGCTTTGGCTCAATGAGCAGTTCTTC. This codes for CASSQGRGLWLNEQFF.

This clonotype turned up a few times. The rearrangement uses TRBV6-6 and TRBJ1-1; D is undetermined. Deletions cut 4 bases from V and 1 base from J, with 10 bases between. The length of the CDR3 is 14 residues. Germline-derived CDR1 and CDR2 are MNHNY and SVGAGI (reference sequence). The CDR3 coding sequence is TGTGCCAGCAGTTTTGAGGGCGCGAACACTGAAGCTTTCTTT. It is translated as CASSFEGANTEAFF.

The chain is built from TRBV7-2 and TRBJ2-7; D is perhaps TRBD2 (6 bases). The CDR3 has 16 amino acids. The V gene's germline CDR1 is SGHTA and CDR2 FQGNSA. Trimming took 1 base from V and 0 from J, leaving 13 bases between them. The CDR3 bases are TGTGCCAGCAGCTTAGTATCCGGGGGAGCCTCCTACGAGCAGTACTTC. Encoded protein: CASSLVSGGASYEQYF.

This clonotype has a handful of counts. The chain combines TRBV20-1 with TRBJ2-7; D tentatively fits TRBD1 or TRBD2 (5 bases each). The ends were cut back, 6 bases at V and 2 bases at J, with 17 bases in the middle. Germline values: CDR1 DFQATT, CDR2 SNEGSKA (reference sequence). This CDR3 is 14 amino acids long. CDR3 nucleotides: TGCAGTGCCCTTTTGCGTGGGGGAGCCTACGAGCAGTACTTC. Amino acid sequence: CSALLRGGAYEQYF.

The gene calls are TRBV20-1 and TRBJ2-5, with 12 positions matching TRBD1. The CDR3 consists of 15 residues. The germline V gene has CDR1 DFQATT and CDR2 SNEGSKA (reference sequence). The J segment lost 6 bases and the V segment lost 6 bases, leaving 11 bases of the junction unmatched. In nucleotides, the CDR3 is TGCAGTGCGAGTGCCGGGACAGGGGGCCCGAAGACCCAGTACTTC. Amino acids: CSASAGTGGPKTQYF.

This clonotype was seen a handful of times. CDR3 bases: TGTGCCATCAGTGAGAGGGCTAGCGGGGGGCCCAGCCGATCAGATACGCAGTATTTT. Protein product: CAISERASGGPSRSDTQYF. The chain links TRBV10-3 to TRBJ2-3; TRBD2 agrees at 11 bases. Looked up from germline, CDR1 is ENHRY and CDR2 is SYGVKD. The CDR3 runs to 19 residues. Germline trimming cut 2 bases from V and 4 bases from J; bases unmatched to any gene: 14.

This clonotype has a handful of counts. The chain combines TRBV7-6 with TRBJ2-5, with no clear D. The CDR3 is 12 residues long. Trimming removed 5 bases from V and 5 bases from J, with 9 bases in between. The germline gives CDR1 SGHVS, CDR2 FNYEAQ. This CDR3 is CASSEDPETQYF. CDR3 sequence (DNA): TGTGCCAGCAGCGAGGATCCGGAGACCCAGTACTTC.

The sample holds a few counts of this clonotype. The rearrangement links TRBV20-1 to TRBJ1-2; TRBD1 agrees at 7 bases. CDR3 length: 15 residues. Germline lookup yields CDR1 DFQATT and CDR2 SNEGSKA (reference sequence). V trimming: 4 bases; J trimming: 4 bases; junction bases outside the gene matches: 12. The CDR3 sequence is CSAMPGGGQRYGYTF. The CDR3 nucleotides are TGCAGTGCTATGCCCGGGGGGGGACAGCGCTATGGCTACACCTTC.

This chain links TRBV29-1 with TRBJ1-4; 7 bases line up with TRBD1. Germline loops: CDR1 SQVTM, CDR2 ANQGSEA. The J segment lost 4 bases and the V segment lost 6 bases, leaving 8 bases of the junction unmatched. The CDR3 length is 14 residues. CDR3 in amino acids: CSVSQGVHNEKLFF. The CDR3 nucleotides are TGCAGCGTGAGCCAGGGGGTCCATAATGAAAAACTGTTTTTT.

This clonotype was detected a few times. J is TRBJ1-5 and V is TRBV7-2; D unresolved. The CDR3 consists of 13 residues. Trimming shortened V by 7 bases and J by 6 bases, and 13 bases separated the two germline ends. Germline assignment: CDR1 SGHTA and CDR2 FQGNSA. CDR3 DNA sequence: TGTGCCAGCAACAATGAAGGAGCTCAGCCCCAGCATTTT. Protein: CASNNEGAQPQHF.

The chain uses TRBV6-5 and TRBJ1-6, with D tentatively TRBD1 (5 bases). The CDR3 sequence is 14 residues long. V was pared by 7 bases and J by 3 bases, with 10 bases between. CDR1 and CDR2 (germline): MNHEY, SVGAGI. The CDR3 DNA reads TGTGCCAGCAACAGACAGAACTATAATTCACCCCTCCACTTT. It encodes CASNRQNYNSPLHF.

At least ten counts were recorded for this clonotype. V is TRBV29-1 and J is TRBJ1-2, with D perhaps matching TRBD1 (6 bases). In germline, CDR1 is SQVTM, CDR2 ANQGSEA. V was pared by 6 bases and J by 12 bases, with 20 bases between. The CDR3 is 12 residues long. CDR3 residues: CSVAISWQGNTF. The CDR3 DNA reads as TGCAGCGTCGCCATATCGTGGCAGGGGAACACCTTC.